This is a list of T cell receptor beta chains from one sample in a study of blood T cell repertoires in COVID-19. Produced via immunoSEQ multiplex PCR; TCRdb's table is partial and in-frame only. The sample comprises tens of thousands of clones, approximately 85% of which are singletons, and 4.5% to 5.5% rests with the top ten. The sample comprised peripheral blood. These receptor sequences come from an elderly man with acute or convalescent COVID-19. Each CDR3 is given with its conserved first and last residue. Each record gives: D gene, J gene, V gene, CDR3 DNA, CDR3 protein. D genes are given only for firm matches.

>TRBD2|TRBJ2-3|TRBV20-1
TGCAGTGCTAGTAGCCCAGCGGGAGGTTCGGCAGATACGCAGTATTTT
CSASSPAGGSADTQYF
>TRBD2|TRBJ2-2|TRBV19
TGTGCCAGTACCATGGCGGGGGGCGGGACCGGGGAGCTGTTTTTT
CASTMAGGGTGELFF
>TRBD1|TRBJ2-5|TRBV30
TGTGCCTGGAGTGTACAAGGGACAGGGGGGGAGACCCAGTACTTC
CAWSVQGTGGETQYF
>TRBD1|TRBJ2-3|TRBV2
TGTGCCAGCAGTGAAGACGGCTTTACAGGGGGCGCAGTTGATACGCAGTATTTT
CASSEDGFTGGAVDTQYF
>.|TRBJ1-3|TRBV28
TGTGCCAGCAGGTCAGGGGTGATCTCTGGAAACACCATATATTTT
CASRSGVISGNTIYF
>TRBD2|TRBJ2-3|TRBV19
TGTGCCAGTACCTTTACTCCGGCTAGCGGGAGTCCAGATACGCAGTATTTT
CASTFTPASGSPDTQYF
>.|TRBJ1-1|TRBV28
TGTGCCAGCAGTTTTTCCCCGGAATCCAGGGCGGACACTGAAGCTTTCTTT
CASSFSPESRADTEAFF
>.|TRBJ2-7|TRBV4-3
TGCGCCAGCAGCCAAGACCGACAGGTCGAGCAGTACTTC
CASSQDRQVEQYF
>TRBD1|TRBJ1-2|TRBV9
TGTGCCAGCAGCGTCCGATCAACCGATTGGACAGGGGACCATGGCTACACCTTC
CASSVRSTDWTGDHGYTF
>.|TRBJ2-3|TRBV15
TGTGCCACCAACGAGAGGCGGGCGGAGAGCACAGATACGCAGTATTTT
CATNERRAESTDTQYF
>.|TRBJ2-7|TRBV14
TGTGCCAGCAGCCAAGTAGCGTACGAGCAGTACTTC
CASSQVAYEQYF
>.|TRBJ2-1|TRBV6-5
TGTGCCAGCAGAAGGGAGAGAGGAAATGAGCAGTTCTTC
CASRRERGNEQFF
>TRBD1|TRBJ2-3|TRBV19
TGTGCCAGTAGTAGTCTGACAGGGGGCACAGATACGCAGTATTTT
CASSSLTGGTDTQYF
>.|TRBJ1-5|TRBV11-2
TGTGCCAGCAGCTTAGATGGGACTCGGCAGCCCCAGCATTTT
CASSLDGTRQPQHF